The 29 T cell receptor beta chains below all came from one sample that was sequenced in a study of cytomegalovirus exposure and HLA in healthy donors. PCR was performed using 60 Vbeta and 13 Jbeta primers. Clones were sequenced by immunoSEQ multiplex PCR, and TCRdb holds only the in-frame ones, with some missing. The data hold 70,000 to 95,000 clones, with more than 60% observed a single time. What was sequenced was PBMCs. The receptors were sampled from a human donor in good health.

The V gene is TRBV14, the J gene TRBJ1-2; 8 nucleotides agree with TRBD1. Germline values: CDR1 SGHDN, CDR2 FVKESK. V lost 5 bases to trimming and J lost 3 bases; unmatched junction nucleotides: 14. This CDR3 has 17 amino acids. Written as DNA, the CDR3 is TGTGCCAGCAGCATCCGCCGGGACAGGATAGGGTACTATGGCTACACCTTC. As protein: CASSIRRDRIGYYGYTF.

The gene calls are TRBV7-6 and TRBJ2-3, with TRBD2 matching 8 bases. V trimming: 0 bases; J trimming: 5 bases; junction bases outside the gene matches: 10. Germline loops: CDR1 SGHVS, CDR2 FNYEAQ. The CDR3 is 17 residues long. CDR3 region: CASSLAPGGASEDTQYF. The CDR3 DNA follows: TGTGCCAGCAGCTTAGCCCCCGGGGGGGCCTCGGAAGATACGCAGTATTTT.

The chain employs TRBV15 and TRBJ2-1, with 9 bases matching TRBD2. This CDR3 is 17 amino acids long. V was pared by 3 bases and J by 10 bases, with 16 bases of the junction left unmatched. CDR1 is LNHNV and CDR2 is YYDKDF in the germline V gene (reference sequence). The CDR3: CATSRPGLSGGANEQFF. The CDR3 DNA reads as TGTGCCACCAGCAGGCCAGGGCTTAGCGGGGGTGCAAACGAGCAGTTCTTC. Together with reference TRBV15 and TRBJ2-1, the CDR3 gives the full variable domain: DAMVIQNPRYQVTQFGKPVTLSCSQTLNHNVMYWYQQKSSQAPKLLFHYYDKDFNNEADTPDNFQSRRPNTSFCFLDIRSPGLGDTAMYLCATSRPGLSGGANEQFFGPGTRLTVL.

The V and J genes are TRBV4-1 and TRBJ1-5, with TRBD1 identical over 8 bases. V lost 4 bases and J lost 0; bases outside the gene matches: 11. Per germline, CDR1 MGHRA and CDR2 YSYEKL. There are 18 residues in the CDR3. As DNA, the CDR3 is TGCGCCAGCAGCCGATGGACAGGGCCGTTCTATAGCAATCAGCCCCAGCATTTT. Protein: CASSRWTGPFYSNQPQHF.

The chain employs TRBV20-1 and TRBJ1-2, with D unclear. This CDR3 has 10 residues. CDR1 is DFQATT and CDR2 is SNEGSKA in the germline V gene (reference sequence). V was trimmed by 6 bases and J by 7 bases, leaving 9 bases between them. The CDR3 loop is CSAVLRGYTF. The CDR3 DNA reads as TGCAGTGCGGTGCTACGTGGCTACACCTTC.

The CDR3 region is CASSVVPARTGGGYTF. CDR3 DNA sequence: TGTGCCAGCAGCGTAGTTCCGGCACGAACAGGGGGAGGCTACACCTTC. The V gene is TRBV9, the J gene TRBJ1-2; 8 bases match TRBD1. Germline CDR1 SGDLS, CDR2 YYNGEE. With V trimmed by 0 bases and J by 8 bases, 12 bases remained unmatched. CDR3 length equals 16 residues. Full variable domain (outside the CDR3, taken from reference TRBV9 and TRBJ1-2): DSGVTQTPKHLITATGQRVTLRCSPRSGDLSVYWYQQSLDQGLQFLIQYYNGEERAKGNILERFSAQQFPDLHSELNLSSLELGDSALYFCASSVVPARTGGGYTFGSGTRLTVV.

J is TRBJ2-5 and V is TRBV25-1; the match to TRBD1 covers 9 bases. The J call could be wrong; TRBJ2-7 is a better fit for the DNA end. This CDR3 region has 14 residues. Per the germline V gene, CDR1 is MGHDK and CDR2 is SYGVNS. The CDR3 DNA sequence: TGTGCCAGCAGTGGGGACAGGGAGTCCAACGAGCAGTACTTC. This encodes CASSGDRESNEQYF.

The J gene is TRBJ1-2, the V gene TRBV5-4; D unclear. Trimming took off 0 bases at V and 4 bases at J, with 7 bases between the two ends. CDR3 length equals 13 residues. Germline V CDR1 and CDR2: SGHNT, YYREEE (reference sequence). CDR3: CASSLERSYGYTF. The CDR3 DNA reads as TGTGCCAGCAGCTTGGAGAGGAGCTATGGCTACACCTTC.

The rearrangement uses TRBV5-6 and TRBJ2-1, with D perhaps matching TRBD2 (5 bases). V was trimmed by 4 bases and J by 4 bases, leaving 15 bases between them. Germline CDR1 reads SGHDT; CDR2 reads YYEEEE. The CDR3 is made up of 15 amino acids. The CDR3 region is CASSIGLSVYNEQFF. The CDR3 nucleotides are TGTGCCAGCAGCATAGGACTGTCGGTATACAATGAGCAGTTCTTC.

This clone was observed a few times. The rearrangement links TRBV6-5 to TRBJ2-1; D is undetermined. The germline V and J ends were trimmed by 0 bases and 6 bases, with 9 bases remaining between them. Germline CDR1 is MNHEY and CDR2 is SVGAGI. The CDR3 totals 14 residues. The CDR3 protein is CASSYSAQLNEQFF. The CDR3 DNA sequence: TGTGCCAGCAGTTACTCAGCACAGCTCAATGAGCAGTTCTTC.

V is TRBV5-4 and J is TRBJ2-1, with D possibly matching TRBD1 (6 bases). From germline, CDR1 is SGHNT and CDR2 YYREEE (reference sequence). CDR3 length equals 16 residues. The V gene lost 0 bases and the J gene lost 7 bases, with 17 bases spanning the gap. The CDR3 region is CASSLGGPGPENEQFF. The CDR3 bases are TGTGCCAGCAGCTTGGGGGGGCCGGGACCCGAGAATGAGCAGTTCTTC.

The rearrangement joins TRBV15 to TRBJ1-3; TRBD1 matches 7 bases. There are 15 residues in the CDR3. Per germline, CDR1 LNHNV and CDR2 YYDKDF (reference sequence). Trimming removed 3 bases from V and 0 bases from J; junction bases left unmatched: 2. The CDR3 region has the DNA TGTGCCACCAGCAGGGACAGGTTCTCTGGAAACACCATATATTTT. Translated: CATSRDRFSGNTIYF.

The V call is TRBV5-6, the J call TRBJ2-7; 7 positions match TRBD1. The CDR3 contains 15 residues. Losses at the gene ends were 4 bases for V and 4 bases for J; bases not matched to a gene: 11. CDR1 and CDR2 (germline): SGHDT, YYEEEE. The CDR3 region has the DNA TGTGCCAGCAGCCCGATCTCCGGGACAGAGTACGAGCAGTACTTC. Encoded protein: CASSPISGTEYEQYF. The full variable domain, its missing parts supplied by reference TRBV5-6 and TRBJ2-7, is DAGVTQSPTHLIKTRGQQVTLRCSPKSGHDTVSWYQQALGQGPQFIFQYYEEEERQRGNFPDRFSGHQFPNYSSELNVNALLLGDSALYLCASSPISGTEYEQYFGPGTRLTVT.

The chain links TRBV29-1 to TRBJ1-6, with D possibly matching TRBD1 (6 bases). The CDR3 length is 13 residues. The V gene's germline CDR1 is SQVTM and CDR2 ANQGSEA. V gave up 4 bases and J gave up 6 bases, with 10 bases separating them. In nucleotides, the CDR3 is TGCAGCGTTGGAGACAGGCCTAATTCACCCCTCCACTTT. This encodes CSVGDRPNSPLHF.

The J gene is TRBJ1-1, the V gene TRBV5-1; no clear D gene. The CDR3 is made up of 15 amino acids. V dropped 0 bases and J dropped 4 bases, with 13 bases sitting between them. Germline V gives CDR1 SGHRS, CDR2 YFSETQ. This CDR3 reads CASSLDGEGSTEAFF. The CDR3 coding sequence is TGCGCCAGCAGCTTGGATGGGGAGGGCAGCACTGAAGCTTTCTTT.

This chain uses TRBV19 with TRBJ2-3, with TRBD2 identical over 9 bases. Germline V lookup: CDR1 LNHDA, CDR2 SQIVND (reference sequence). The CDR3 runs to 16 residues. After removal of 1 base from V and 1 base from J, the junction contained 3 bases not matched to a gene. The CDR3 reads CASSIGRLAGTDTQYF. CDR3 nucleotides: TGTGCCAGTAGTATAGGGAGACTAGCGGGCACAGATACGCAGTATTTT.

V and J are TRBV7-2 and TRBJ2-2, with 8 bases lining up with TRBD2. CDR3 length: 14 amino acids. Trimming cost V 4 bases and J 6 bases; bases outside gene matches: 4. Looked up from germline, CDR1 is SGHTA and CDR2 is FQGNSA. The CDR3: CASSSGLASGELFF. CDR3 coding DNA: TGTGCCAGCAGCTCCGGACTAGCTTCCGGGGAGCTGTTTTTT.

The chain is built from TRBV5-4 and TRBJ2-3; 7 bases are shared with TRBD1. This CDR3 region has 14 residues. Germline loops: CDR1 SGHNT, CDR2 YYREEE (reference sequence). Trimming at V came to 0 bases and at J to 5 bases, leaving 3 bases not matched to a gene. The CDR3 DNA reads TGTGCCAGCAGCTTGGAGACAGGGAAAGATACGCAGTATTTT. Translating gives CASSLETGKDTQYF.

This chain links TRBV19 with TRBJ2-7; D is perhaps TRBD2 (5 bases). The germline gives CDR1 LNHDA, CDR2 SQIVND (reference sequence). This CDR3 region has 10 residues. Trimming stripped 9 bases from V and 7 bases from J, with 10 bases between. The CDR3 DNA sequence: TGTGCCAGATGCTCGGGAGAGCAGTACTTC. The encoded protein is CARCSGEQYF. Based on the CDR3 plus reference TRBV19 and TRBJ2-7, the full variable domain is DGGITQSPKYLFRKEGQNVTLSCEQNLNHDAMYWYRQDPGQGLRLIYYSQIVNDFQKGDIAEGYSVSREKKESFPLTVTSAQKNPTAFYLCARCSGEQYFGPGTRLTVT.

The gene calls are TRBV5-4 and TRBJ2-7; 7 bases agree with TRBD1. The ends lost 3 bases at V and 3 bases at J; junction bases unmatched: 3. This CDR3 has 13 amino acids. CDR1 and CDR2 from the germline V gene are SGHNT and YYREEE (reference sequence). The CDR3 DNA sequence: TGTGCCAGCAGCTCAACAGGGGTCTACGAGCAGTACTTC. This gives the protein CASSSTGVYEQYF.

The rearrangement links TRBV5-1 to TRBJ1-2; D is possibly TRBD1 (5 bases). The CDR3 extends over 14 amino acids. Germline CDR1 and CDR2: SGHRS and YFSETQ. Trimming left V 0 bases short and J 8 bases short, with 14 bases between. CDR3 sequence reads: CASSLAAGRGGYTF. The CDR3 region has the DNA TGCGCCAGCAGCTTGGCCGCAGGGAGGGGAGGCTACACCTTC. The full variable domain, rest sourced from reference TRBV5-1 and TRBJ1-2, is KAGVTQTPRYLIKTRGQQVTLSCSPISGHRSVSWYQQTPGQGLQFLFEYFSETQRNKGNFPGRFSGRQFSNSRSEMNVSTLELGDSALYLCASSLAAGRGGYTFGSGTRLTVV.

The rearrangement joins TRBV2 to TRBJ2-1; D may be TRBD1 (6 bases). CDR3 length: 14 residues. CDR1 and CDR2 (germline): SNHLY, FYNNEI. V gave up 3 bases and J gave up 7 bases, with 13 bases separating them. The CDR3 reads CASSDWAGANEQFF. The CDR3 DNA reads as TGTGCCAGCAGTGACTGGGCAGGGGCAAATGAGCAGTTCTTC. The variable domain in full, with the rest retrieved from reference TRBV2 and TRBJ2-1, is EPEVTQTPSHQVTQMGQEVILRCVPISNHLYFYWYRQILGQKVEFLVSFYNNEISEKSEIFDDQFSVERPDGSNFTLKIRSTKLEDSAMYFCASSDWAGANEQFFGPGTRLTVL.

The V gene is TRBV5-1, the J gene TRBJ2-7; tentative D call: TRBD2 (5 bases). Trimming removed 0 bases at V and 7 bases at J, with 8 bases between. Germline-derived CDR1 and CDR2 are SGHRS and YFSETQ. CDR3 size: 12 residues. In DNA form, the CDR3 reads TGCGCCAGCAGCTTGGTGGGCGGGGAGCAGTACTTC. Residues: CASSLVGGEQYF.

This chain links TRBV6-1 with TRBJ2-5; 7 nucleotides line up with TRBD2. After removal of 3 bases from V and 1 base from J, the junction contained 8 bases not matched to a gene. Germline CDR1 MNHNS, CDR2 SASEGT. The CDR3 runs to 16 residues. The CDR3 loop reads CASSERQGGFQETQYF. Here the CDR3 DNA reads TGTGCCAGCAGTGAGCGGCAGGGAGGGTTCCAAGAGACCCAGTACTTC.

This chain joins TRBV10-3 and TRBJ1-3; TRBD1 is a possible D gene (6 bases). This CDR3 contains 15 residues. The V end was cut by 8 bases, the J end by 4 bases, with 18 bases between. From germline, CDR1 is ENHRY and CDR2 SYGVKD. DNA for the CDR3: TGTGCCATCGGCGGTGGTTACAGGGAAGGAAACACCATATATTTT. This sequence encodes CAIGGGYREGNTIYF.

This clone has a single count. The CDR3 region is CASSSQGYEQYF. Written as DNA, the CDR3 is TGTGCCAGCAGCTCCCAGGGGTACGAGCAGTACTTC. The chain uses TRBV7-2 and TRBJ2-7, with TRBD1 as a possible D gene (6 bases). This CDR3 has 12 residues. Trimming took 4 bases from V and 4 from J, leaving 8 bases between them. Germline V CDR1 and CDR2: SGHTA, FQGNSA.

The rearrangement joins TRBV13 to TRBJ1-4; a weak D match, TRBD1 (5 bases). V lost 2 bases and J lost 3, with 10 bases in between. CDR3 length: 15 amino acids. CDR1 is PRHDT and CDR2 is FYEKMQ in the germline V gene (reference sequence). The CDR3 spells CASSLRWTSNEKLFF. As DNA, the CDR3 is TGTGCCAGCAGCTTAAGGTGGACATCTAATGAAAAACTGTTTTTT.

The CDR3 DNA sequence: TGTGCCAGCTCTCTGGACAGGCGAGACACTGAAGCTTTCTTT. The encoded protein is CASSLDRRDTEAFF. The rearrangement joins TRBV18 to TRBJ1-1, with 7 nucleotides matching TRBD1. This CDR3 region has 14 residues. V was pared by 6 bases and J by 3 bases, with 7 bases of the junction left unmatched. Per the germline V gene, CDR1 is KGHSH and CDR2 is LQKENI.

Here the CDR3 reads CASSPHRGRQETQYF. The CDR3 DNA sequence: TGTGCCAGCAGTCCGCACAGGGGGCGGCAAGAGACCCAGTACTTC. The gene calls are TRBV7-6 and TRBJ2-5; 9 bases are shared with TRBD1. The germline V gene encodes CDR1 SGHVS and CDR2 FNYEAQ. Trimming at V came to 6 bases and at J to 2 bases, leaving 7 bases not matched to a gene. This CDR3 contains 15 residues. The full variable domain, completed using reference TRBV7-6 and TRBJ2-5, is GAGVSQSPRYKVTKRGQDVALRCDPISGHVSLYWYRQALGQGPEFLTYFNYEAQQDKSGLPNDRFSAERPEGSISTLTIQRTEQRDSAMYRCASSPHRGRQETQYFGPGTRLLVL.